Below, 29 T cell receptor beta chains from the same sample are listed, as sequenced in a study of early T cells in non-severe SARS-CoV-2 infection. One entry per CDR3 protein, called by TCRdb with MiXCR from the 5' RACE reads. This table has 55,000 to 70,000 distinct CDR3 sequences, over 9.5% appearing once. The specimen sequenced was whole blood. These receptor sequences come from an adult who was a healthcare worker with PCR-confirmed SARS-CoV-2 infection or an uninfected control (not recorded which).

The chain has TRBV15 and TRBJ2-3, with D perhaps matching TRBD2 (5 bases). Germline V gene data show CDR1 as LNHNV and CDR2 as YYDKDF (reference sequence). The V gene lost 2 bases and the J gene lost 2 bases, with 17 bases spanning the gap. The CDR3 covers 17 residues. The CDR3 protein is CATSRTLGVIATDTQYF. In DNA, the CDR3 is TGTGCCACCAGCAGAACCCTCGGGGTTATCGCCACAGATACGCAGTATTTT.

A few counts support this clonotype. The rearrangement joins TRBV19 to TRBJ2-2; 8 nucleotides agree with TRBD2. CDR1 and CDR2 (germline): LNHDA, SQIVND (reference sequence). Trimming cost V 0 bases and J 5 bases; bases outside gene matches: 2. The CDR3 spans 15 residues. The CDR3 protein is CASSIDKRGTGELFF. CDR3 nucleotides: TGTGCCAGTAGTATAGACAAGCGGGGGACCGGGGAGCTGTTTTTT.

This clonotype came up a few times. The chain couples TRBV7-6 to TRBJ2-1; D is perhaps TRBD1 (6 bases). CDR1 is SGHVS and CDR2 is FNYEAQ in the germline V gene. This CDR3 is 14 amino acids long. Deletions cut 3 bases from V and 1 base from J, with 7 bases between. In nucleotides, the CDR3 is TGTGCCAGCAGCTTCAGGGGATCCTACAATGAGCAGTTCTTC. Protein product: CASSFRGSYNEQFF.

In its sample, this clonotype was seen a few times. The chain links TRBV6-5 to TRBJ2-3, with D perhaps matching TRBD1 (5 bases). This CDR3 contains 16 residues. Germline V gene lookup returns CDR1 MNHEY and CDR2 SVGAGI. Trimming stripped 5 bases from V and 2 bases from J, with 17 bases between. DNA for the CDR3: TGTGCCAGCAGTCCAGGGTGGGCAGGGCTCACAGATACGCAGTATTTT. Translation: CASSPGWAGLTDTQYF.

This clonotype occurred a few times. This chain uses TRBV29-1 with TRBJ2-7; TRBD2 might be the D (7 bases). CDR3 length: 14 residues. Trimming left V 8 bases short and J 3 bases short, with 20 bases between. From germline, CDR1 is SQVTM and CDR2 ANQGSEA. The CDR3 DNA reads TGCAGCCCGCCGGTGGGAGGGGGTATCTACGAGCAGTACTTC. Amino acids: CSPPVGGGIYEQYF.

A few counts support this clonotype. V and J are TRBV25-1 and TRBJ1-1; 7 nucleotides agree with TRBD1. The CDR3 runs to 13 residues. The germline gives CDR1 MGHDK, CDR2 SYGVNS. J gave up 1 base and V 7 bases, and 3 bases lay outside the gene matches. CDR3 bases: TGTGCCAGCACCCACAGGGGGAACACTGAAGCTTTCTTT. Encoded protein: CASTHRGNTEAFF.

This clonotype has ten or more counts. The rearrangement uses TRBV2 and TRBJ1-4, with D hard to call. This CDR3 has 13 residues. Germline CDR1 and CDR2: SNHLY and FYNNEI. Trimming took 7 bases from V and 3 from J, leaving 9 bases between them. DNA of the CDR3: TGTGCCAGCAACGGGGATTCTAATGAAAAACTGTTTTTT. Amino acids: CASNGDSNEKLFF.

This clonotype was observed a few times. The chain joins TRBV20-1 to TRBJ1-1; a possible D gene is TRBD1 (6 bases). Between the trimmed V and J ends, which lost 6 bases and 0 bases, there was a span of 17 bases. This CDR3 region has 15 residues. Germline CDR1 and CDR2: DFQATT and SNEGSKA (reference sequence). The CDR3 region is CSAPSRQVMNTEAFF. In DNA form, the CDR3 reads TGCAGTGCCCCCTCTCGACAGGTAATGAACACTGAAGCTTTCTTT.

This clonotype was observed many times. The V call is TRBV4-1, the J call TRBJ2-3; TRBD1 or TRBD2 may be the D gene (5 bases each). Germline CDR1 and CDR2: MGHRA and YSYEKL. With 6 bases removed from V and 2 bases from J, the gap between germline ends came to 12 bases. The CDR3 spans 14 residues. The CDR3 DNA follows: TGCGCCAGCAGAGGGGTAGGGACCACAGATACGCAGTATTTT. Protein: CASRGVGTTDTQYF.

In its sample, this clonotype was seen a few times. CDR3 sequence reads: CASSPTSTGSGYEQYF. CDR3 nucleotides: TGTGCCAGCAGTCCCACATCTACAGGGTCCGGCTACGAGCAGTACTTC. J is TRBJ2-7 and V is TRBV28, with D perhaps matching TRBD1 (6 bases). This CDR3 is built from 16 residues. V lost 5 bases, J lost 3 bases, and 20 bases lay in between. Germline V gene lookup returns CDR1 MDHEN and CDR2 SYDVKM.

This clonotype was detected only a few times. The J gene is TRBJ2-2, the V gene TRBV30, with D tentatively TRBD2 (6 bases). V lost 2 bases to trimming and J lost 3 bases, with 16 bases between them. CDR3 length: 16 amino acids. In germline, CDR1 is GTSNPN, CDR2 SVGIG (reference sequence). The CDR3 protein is CAWSPLRGGDTGELFF. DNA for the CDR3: TGTGCCTGGAGTCCCCTGAGGGGAGGCGACACCGGGGAGCTGTTTTTT.

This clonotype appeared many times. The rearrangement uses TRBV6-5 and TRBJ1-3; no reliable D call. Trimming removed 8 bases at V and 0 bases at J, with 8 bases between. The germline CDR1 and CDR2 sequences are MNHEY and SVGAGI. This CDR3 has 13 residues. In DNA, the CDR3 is TGTGCCAGCCTGGGTCTCTCTGGAAACACCATATATTTT. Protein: CASLGLSGNTIYF.

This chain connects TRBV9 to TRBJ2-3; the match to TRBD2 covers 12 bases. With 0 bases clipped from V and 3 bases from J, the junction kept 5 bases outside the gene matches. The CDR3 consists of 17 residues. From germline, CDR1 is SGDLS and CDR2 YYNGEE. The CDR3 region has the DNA TGTGCCAGCAGCGTAGAGACTAGCGGGAGCGGGACAGATACGCAGTATTTT. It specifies CASSVETSGSGTDTQYF. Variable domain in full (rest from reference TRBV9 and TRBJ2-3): DSGVTQTPKHLITATGQRVTLRCSPRSGDLSVYWYQQSLDQGLQFLIQYYNGEERAKGNILERFSAQQFPDLHSELNLSSLELGDSALYFCASSVETSGSGTDTQYFGPGTRLTVL.

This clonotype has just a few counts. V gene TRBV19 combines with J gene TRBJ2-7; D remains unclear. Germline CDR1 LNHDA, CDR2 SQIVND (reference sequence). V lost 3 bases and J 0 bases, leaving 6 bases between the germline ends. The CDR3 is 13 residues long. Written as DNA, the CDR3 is TGTGCCAGTAGTATCCTTGCCTCCTACGAGCAGTACTTC. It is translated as CASSILASYEQYF.

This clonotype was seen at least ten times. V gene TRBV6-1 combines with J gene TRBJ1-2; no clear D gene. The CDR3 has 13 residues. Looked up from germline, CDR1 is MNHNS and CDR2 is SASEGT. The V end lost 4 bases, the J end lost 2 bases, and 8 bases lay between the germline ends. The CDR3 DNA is TGTGCCAGCAGTGCCGACACCAACTATGGCTACACCTTC. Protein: CASSADTNYGYTF.

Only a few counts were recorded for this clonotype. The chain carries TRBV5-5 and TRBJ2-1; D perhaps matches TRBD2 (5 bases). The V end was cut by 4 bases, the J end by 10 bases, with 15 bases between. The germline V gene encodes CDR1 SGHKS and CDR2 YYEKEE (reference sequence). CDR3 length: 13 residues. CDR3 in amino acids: CASSKTSQFEQFF. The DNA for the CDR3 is TGTGCCAGCAGCAAAACTAGTCAATTCGAGCAGTTCTTC. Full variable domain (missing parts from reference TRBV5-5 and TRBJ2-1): DAGVTQSPTHLIKTRGQQVTLRCSPISGHKSVSWYQQVLGQGPQFIFQYYEKEERGRGNFPDRFSARQFPNYSSELNVNALLLGDSALYLCASSKTSQFEQFFGPGTRLTVL.

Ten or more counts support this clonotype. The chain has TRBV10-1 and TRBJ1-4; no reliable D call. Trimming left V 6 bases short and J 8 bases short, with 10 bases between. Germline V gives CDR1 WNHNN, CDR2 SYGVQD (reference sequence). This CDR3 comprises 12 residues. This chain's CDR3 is CASSQDREKLFF. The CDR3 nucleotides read TGCGCCAGCAGCCAAGACCGAGAAAAACTGTTTTTT.

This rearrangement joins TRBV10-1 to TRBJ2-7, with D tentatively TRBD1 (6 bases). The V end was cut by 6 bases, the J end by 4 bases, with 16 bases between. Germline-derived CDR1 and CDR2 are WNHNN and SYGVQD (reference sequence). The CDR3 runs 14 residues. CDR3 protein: CASSQGQGAYEQYF. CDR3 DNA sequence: TGCGCCAGCAGCCAGGGGCAGGGAGCTTACGAGCAGTACTTC.

CDR3 amino acids: CASSESLGYEQYF. In DNA, the CDR3 is TGCGCCAGCAGTGAGTCGCTGGGGTACGAGCAGTACTTC. The chain couples TRBV10-1 to TRBJ2-7; D gene unclear. This CDR3 is built from 13 residues. V was cut by 0 bases and J by 4 bases, with 7 bases left in between. Germline CDR1 is WNHNN and CDR2 is SYGVQD (reference sequence).

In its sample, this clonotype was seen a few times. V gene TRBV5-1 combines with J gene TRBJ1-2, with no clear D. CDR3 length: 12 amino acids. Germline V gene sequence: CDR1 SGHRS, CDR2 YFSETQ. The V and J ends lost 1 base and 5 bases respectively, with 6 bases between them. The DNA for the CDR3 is TGCGCCAGCAGCTTGAACCAATATGGCTACACCTTC. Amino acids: CASSLNQYGYTF.

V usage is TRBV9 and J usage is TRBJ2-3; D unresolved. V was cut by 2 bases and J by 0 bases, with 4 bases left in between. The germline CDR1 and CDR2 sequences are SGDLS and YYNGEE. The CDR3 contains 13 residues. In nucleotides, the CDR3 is TGTGCCAGCAGCGTTACAAGCACAGATACGCAGTATTTT. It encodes CASSVTSTDTQYF. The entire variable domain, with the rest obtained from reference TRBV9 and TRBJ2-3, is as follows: DSGVTQTPKHLITATGQRVTLRCSPRSGDLSVYWYQQSLDQGLQFLIQYYNGEERAKGNILERFSAQQFPDLHSELNLSSLELGDSALYFCASSVTSTDTQYFGPGTRLTVL.

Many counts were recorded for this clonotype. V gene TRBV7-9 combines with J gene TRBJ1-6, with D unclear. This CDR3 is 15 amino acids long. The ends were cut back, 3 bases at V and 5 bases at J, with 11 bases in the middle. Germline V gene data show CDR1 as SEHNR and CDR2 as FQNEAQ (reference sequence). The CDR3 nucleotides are TGTGCCAGCAGCTTTTCCCTGGGAGATAATTCACCCCTCCACTTT. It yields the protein CASSFSLGDNSPLHF.

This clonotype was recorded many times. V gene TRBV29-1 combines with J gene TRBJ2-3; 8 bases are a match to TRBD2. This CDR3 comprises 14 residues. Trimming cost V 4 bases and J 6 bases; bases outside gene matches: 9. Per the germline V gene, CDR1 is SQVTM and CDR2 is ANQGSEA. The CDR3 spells CSVATSVLRDTQYF. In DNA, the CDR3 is TGCAGCGTTGCGACTAGCGTCCTTCGGGATACGCAGTATTTT.

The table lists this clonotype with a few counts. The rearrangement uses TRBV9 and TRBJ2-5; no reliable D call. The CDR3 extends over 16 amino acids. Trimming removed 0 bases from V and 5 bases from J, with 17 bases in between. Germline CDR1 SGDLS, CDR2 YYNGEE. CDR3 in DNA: TGTGCCAGCAGCGTAGGGGTAGACAATTTATTTGAGACCCAGTACTTC. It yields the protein CASSVGVDNLFETQYF.

CDR3 sequence: CSVFIRTGGAQYF. In DNA form, the CDR3 reads TGCAGCGTCTTCATTAGGACAGGAGGCGCCCAGTACTTC. The chain joins TRBV29-1 to TRBJ2-5, with 7 positions matching TRBD1. Germline V gene sequence: CDR1 SQVTM, CDR2 ANQGSEA. The length of the CDR3 is 13 residues. Losses at the gene ends were 6 bases for V and 9 bases for J; bases not matched to a gene: 13.

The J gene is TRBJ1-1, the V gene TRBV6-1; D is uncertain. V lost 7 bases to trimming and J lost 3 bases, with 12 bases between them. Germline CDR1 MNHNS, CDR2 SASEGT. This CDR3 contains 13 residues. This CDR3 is CASILTEDTEAFF. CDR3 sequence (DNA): TGTGCCAGCATCCTGACCGAAGACACTGAAGCTTTCTTT.

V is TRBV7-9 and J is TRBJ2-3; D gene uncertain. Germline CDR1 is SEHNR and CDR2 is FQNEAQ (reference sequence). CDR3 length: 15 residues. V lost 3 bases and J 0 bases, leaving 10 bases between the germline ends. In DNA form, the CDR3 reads TGTGCCAGCAGCTTGGTATCAGCTAGCACAGATACGCAGTATTTT. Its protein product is CASSLVSASTDTQYF. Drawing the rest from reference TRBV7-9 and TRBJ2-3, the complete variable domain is DTGVSQNPRHKITKRGQNVTFRCDPISEHNRLYWYRQTLGQGPEFLTYFQNEAQLEKSRLLSDRFSAERPKGSFSTLEIQRTEQGDSAMYLCASSLVSASTDTQYFGPGTRLTVL.

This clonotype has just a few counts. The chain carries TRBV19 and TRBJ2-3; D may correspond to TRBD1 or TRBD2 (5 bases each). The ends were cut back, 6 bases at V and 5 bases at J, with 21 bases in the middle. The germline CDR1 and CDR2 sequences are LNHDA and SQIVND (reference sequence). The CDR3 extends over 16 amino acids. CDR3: CASSRDLTLTGDTQYF. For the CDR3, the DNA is TGTGCCAGTAGCCGGGACCTAACCCTAACTGGAGATACGCAGTATTTT.

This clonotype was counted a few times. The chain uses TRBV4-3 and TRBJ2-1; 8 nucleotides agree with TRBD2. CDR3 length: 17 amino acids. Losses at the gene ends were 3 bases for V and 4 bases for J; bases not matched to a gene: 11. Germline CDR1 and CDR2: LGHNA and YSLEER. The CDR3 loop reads CASSQTTGGAVYNEQFF. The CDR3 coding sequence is TGCGCCAGCAGCCAGACTACCGGGGGGGCAGTTTACAATGAGCAGTTCTTC.